These 26 T cell receptor beta chains originate from one sample sequenced in a study of regulatory dendritic cells for organ transplantation. The protocol was immunoSEQ multiplex PCR, while the TCRdb copy is restricted to in-frame clones and leaves out a portion. This sample has some 35,000 clones, with roughly 91% found just once. Material: naive CD4+ T cells from blood. Indicated subset: CD45RA+ naive T cells. The source is a human donor in good health.

In its sample, this clone was seen once. J is TRBJ2-2 and V is TRBV6-1; 8 bases are a match to TRBD1. There are 14 residues in the CDR3. CDR1 is MNHNS, CDR2 SASEGT, per germline. With V trimmed by 6 bases and J by 1 base, 1 base remained unmatched. CDR3 bases: TGTGCCAGCAGAGGACAGGGGAACACCGGGGAGCTGTTTTTT. Translated, it gives CASRGQGNTGELFF.

The chain uses TRBV2 and TRBJ2-7, with 12 bases fitting TRBD2. CDR1 is SNHLY, CDR2 FYNNEI, per germline. CDR3 length: 14 residues. V shed 8 bases and J 5 bases; nucleotides not matched to a gene: 7. The CDR3 loop reads CASRLAGESDEQYF. As DNA, the CDR3 is TGTGCCAGCCGACTAGCGGGAGAATCCGACGAGCAGTACTTC.

The chain carries TRBV7-6 and TRBJ2-7; 8 nucleotides agree with TRBD1. CDR1 is SGHVS, CDR2 FNYEAQ, per germline. Trimming removed 5 bases from V and 4 bases from J; junction bases left unmatched: 10. The length of the CDR3 is 15 residues. The DNA for the CDR3 is TGTGCCAGCAGCCAACGGTTCGGACAGGGTTACGAGCAGTACTTC. It codes for CASSQRFGQGYEQYF. The full variable domain, with the rest looked up from reference TRBV7-6 and TRBJ2-7, is GAGVSQSPRYKVTKRGQDVALRCDPISGHVSLYWYRQALGQGPEFLTYFNYEAQQDKSGLPNDRFSAERPEGSISTLTIQRTEQRDSAMYRCASSQRFGQGYEQYFGPGTRLTVT.

This chain uses TRBV9 with TRBJ1-2; D gene unclear. V was shortened by 1 base and J by 5 bases, with 6 bases between the two germline ends. Germline V gene sequence: CDR1 SGDLS, CDR2 YYNGEE. The CDR3 extends over 12 amino acids. CDR3 coding DNA: TGTGCCAGCAGCGTACAGTCTTATGGCTACACCTTC. Translation: CASSVQSYGYTF.

This clone occurred once. The J gene is TRBJ2-1, the V gene TRBV7-3; 12 bases are shared with TRBD1. The CDR3 loop spans 14 amino acids. The junction had 3 bases not matched to a gene; V was cut back by 5 bases and J by 7 bases. Germline V gene lookup returns CDR1 SGHTA and CDR2 FQGTGA. The CDR3 reads CASSRDRGHNEQFF. The DNA of the CDR3 is TGTGCCAGCAGCCGGGACAGGGGGCATAATGAGCAGTTCTTC.

The gene calls are TRBV10-3 and TRBJ2-7; D tentatively fits TRBD1 or TRBD2 (5 bases each). The germline V gene has CDR1 ENHRY and CDR2 SYGVKD. This CDR3 is built from 13 residues. The V and J ends lost 6 bases and 2 bases respectively, with 11 bases between them. CDR3 sequence reads: CAISRETPYEQYF. CDR3 DNA: TGTGCCATCAGCAGGGAGACACCCTACGAGCAGTACTTC.

The chain uses TRBV11-3 and TRBJ2-2; D ambiguous. The CDR3 sequence is 15 residues long. V gave up 4 bases and J gave up 5 bases, with 14 bases separating them. The germline gives CDR1 SGHNT, CDR2 YENEEA. The CDR3 protein is CASSSQGLNTGELFF. The CDR3 nucleotides read TGTGCCAGCAGCTCCCAAGGATTGAATACCGGGGAGCTGTTTTTT. Together with reference TRBV11-3 and TRBJ2-2, the CDR3 gives the full variable domain: EAGVVQSPRYKIIEKKQPVAFWCNPISGHNTLYWYLQNLGQGPELLIRYENEEAVDDSQLPKDRFSAERLKGVDSTLKIQPAELGDSAVYLCASSSQGLNTGELFFGEGSRLTVL.

This rearrangement joins TRBV5-1 to TRBJ2-3, with D perhaps TRBD1 (5 bases). Looked up from germline, CDR1 is SGHRS and CDR2 is YFSETQ. Trimming shortened V by 2 bases and J by 5 bases, and 15 bases separated the two germline ends. The CDR3 totals 15 residues. This chain's CDR3 is CASSLVAGYLDTQYF. As DNA, the CDR3 is TGCGCCAGCAGCTTAGTGGCAGGGTATTTAGATACGCAGTATTTT.

This chain links TRBV7-8 with TRBJ1-3, with unresolved D. Trimming stripped 5 bases from V and 2 bases from J, with 4 bases between. Germline values: CDR1 SGHVS, CDR2 FQNEAQ. There are 12 residues in the CDR3. CDR3 DNA: TGTGCCAGCAGCATCGCTGGAAACACCATATATTTT. Protein product: CASSIAGNTIYF.

This chain links TRBV18 with TRBJ2-7; 7 bases map to TRBD1. Germline V gene sequence: CDR1 KGHSH, CDR2 LQKENI. J was trimmed by 2 bases and V by 3 bases; bases with no gene match: 4. The CDR3 spans 14 residues. The DNA of the CDR3 is TGTGCCAGCTCACCCCGGACAGGCACCTACGAGCAGTACTTC. Translated: CASSPRTGTYEQYF.

This chain joins TRBV5-5 and TRBJ2-7; D perhaps matches TRBD1 (6 bases). Per germline, CDR1 SGHKS and CDR2 YYEKEE (reference sequence). Between the trimmed V and J ends, which lost 4 bases and 0 bases, there was a span of 11 bases. The CDR3 runs 14 residues. Here the CDR3 DNA reads TGTGCCAGCAGCCCACAGGGAAGCTCCTACGAGCAGTACTTC. Its protein is CASSPQGSSYEQYF.

The V gene is TRBV6-5, the J gene TRBJ1-5; D not certain. V gave up 2 bases and J gave up 3 bases, with 5 bases separating them. CDR1 is MNHEY and CDR2 is SVGAGI in the germline V gene. This CDR3 region has 13 residues. CDR3 sequence: CASSYQLNQPQHF. DNA of the CDR3: TGTGCCAGCAGTTACCAGCTCAATCAGCCCCAGCATTTT.

About this clone: Other nucleotide sequences from this sample produce the same CDR3. CDR3 protein: CASSIGQGANQPQHF. The CDR3 nucleotides read TGTGCCAGCAGCATCGGACAGGGGGCGAATCAGCCCCAGCATTTT. The chain recombines TRBV5-8 with TRBJ1-5; 11 nucleotides agree with TRBD1. The V segment lost 4 bases and the J segment 4 bases; nucleotides outside the gene matches: 4. In germline, CDR1 is SGHTS, CDR2 YDEGEE. The CDR3 length is 15 residues.

The chain has TRBV4-3 and TRBJ2-2; possible D gene TRBD2, 6 bases. Trimming cost V 0 bases and J 5 bases, with 22 bases left between them. Germline CDR1 is LGHNA and CDR2 is YSLEER. CDR3 length: 19 residues. The DNA for the CDR3 is TGCGCCAGCAGCCAAGATCGGGTAGCGGCGAACCTTTATACCGGGGAGCTGTTTTTT. It codes for CASSQDRVAANLYTGELFF.

V usage is TRBV19 and J usage is TRBJ1-5, with 11 bases matching TRBD1. The germline gives CDR1 LNHDA, CDR2 SQIVND (reference sequence). After removal of 5 bases from V and 3 bases from J, the junction contained 3 bases not matched to a gene. The CDR3 runs to 15 residues. CDR3 protein: CASSSDRGPNQPQHF. The DNA for the CDR3 is TGTGCCAGTAGTTCGGACAGGGGGCCCAATCAGCCCCAGCATTTT.

The chain links TRBV7-8 to TRBJ2-7, with 13 bases matching TRBD2. The trim removed 1 base at V and 6 bases at J, leaving 3 bases unmatched. The CDR3 covers 15 residues. Germline V gene data show CDR1 as SGHVS and CDR2 as FQNEAQ. The CDR3 nucleotides read TGTGCCAGCAGCTTAGGGACTAGCGGGAGAGGCGAGCAGTACTTC. It yields the protein CASSLGTSGRGEQYF.

The gene calls are TRBV3-2 and TRBJ2-7; the table's D call TRBD2 went unverified against the DNA. TRBV3-2 is a listed pseudogene. This CDR3 has 9 amino acids. The CDR3 loop is CASPFEQYF. The CDR3 coding sequence is TGTGCCAGCCCCTTTGAGCAGTACTTC.

This chain links TRBV28 with TRBJ2-1; the D gene is possibly TRBD1 (5 bases). The V gene's germline CDR1 is MDHEN and CDR2 SYDVKM. This CDR3 has 18 amino acids. V dropped 1 base and J dropped 0 bases, with 16 bases sitting between them. CDR3 sequence (DNA): TGTGCCAGCAGTTTATTCATCCCCAGGGAAAGCTCCTACAATGAGCAGTTCTTC. It codes for CASSLFIPRESSYNEQFF.

The sample holds a few counts of this clone. The chain has TRBV7-2 and TRBJ1-2, with a tentative D call TRBD1 (5 bases). There are 14 residues in the CDR3. Trimming stripped 6 bases from V and 2 bases from J, with 13 bases between. CDR1 SGHTA and CDR2 FQGNSA come from the germline V gene. CDR3 residues: CASSYDSVNYGYTF. The CDR3 DNA reads as TGTGCCAGCAGTTATGACAGCGTGAACTATGGCTACACCTTC.

This clone was counted a few times. The chain couples TRBV9 to TRBJ1-2; possibly TRBD1 for D (6 bases). CDR1 and CDR2 (germline): SGDLS, YYNGEE. This CDR3 region has 14 residues. V was shortened by 0 bases and J by 4 bases, with 10 bases between the two germline ends. The CDR3 DNA is TGTGCCAGCAGCGTAGATCGGGGGCCCTATGGCTACACCTTC. Amino acids: CASSVDRGPYGYTF.

The chain uses TRBV4-3 and TRBJ2-6; 7 bases match TRBD2. V gave up 1 base and J gave up 0 bases; unmatched junction bases: 9. The germline V gene has CDR1 LGHNA and CDR2 YSLEER. This CDR3 is 19 amino acids long. In DNA, the CDR3 is TGCGCCAGCAGCCAAGTGGTTCTAGCGGTTCCCTCTGGGGCCAACGTCCTGACTTTC. Its protein is CASSQVVLAVPSGANVLTF.

The CDR3 DNA follows: TGTGCCAGCAGTTTGGGACTAGTTACAGATACGCAGTATTTT. It codes for CASSLGLVTDTQYF. This chain connects TRBV27 to TRBJ2-3; 8 nucleotides line up with TRBD2. Germline CDR1 is MNHEY and CDR2 is SMNVEV (reference sequence). Trimming took 3 bases from V and 3 from J; bases not matched to a gene: 2. The length of the CDR3 is 14 residues.

J is TRBJ2-3 and V is TRBV19, with TRBD2 matching over 11 bases. Per germline, CDR1 LNHDA and CDR2 SQIVND (reference sequence). The CDR3 is 19 amino acids. After removal of 3 bases from V and 1 base from J, the junction contained 12 bases not matched to a gene. The chain's CDR3 is CASSIGVKGTSGRTDTQYF. The CDR3 DNA sequence: TGTGCCAGTAGTATTGGGGTTAAGGGGACTAGCGGCCGCACAGATACGCAGTATTTT.

The CDR3 nucleotides read TGTGCCAGCAGTGAACGGGGCTACGAGCAGTACTTC. Translating gives CASSERGYEQYF. The chain links TRBV6-5 to TRBJ2-7; D perhaps matches TRBD2 (5 bases). The V gene lost 5 bases and the J gene lost 3 bases, with 8 bases spanning the gap. The CDR3 covers 12 residues. CDR1 and CDR2 from the germline V gene are MNHEY and SVGAGI.

This clone was counted once. The chain carries TRBV7-7 and TRBJ2-1, with D unclear. This CDR3 contains 13 residues. CDR1 SSHAT and CDR2 FNYEAQ come from the germline V gene (reference sequence). As DNA, the CDR3 is TGTGCTGTCGAACAGAGCTCCTACAATGAGCAGTTCTTC. This codes for CAVEQSSYNEQFF. The full variable domain, completed using reference TRBV7-7 and TRBJ2-1, is GAGVSQSPRYKVTKRGQDVTLRCDPISSHATLYWYQQALGQGPEFLTYFNYEAQPDKSGLPSDRFSAERPEGSISTLTIQRTEQRDSAMYRCAVEQSSYNEQFFGPGTRLTVL.

The rearrangement joins TRBV5-1 to TRBJ2-7; D might be TRBD1 or TRBD2, each matching 6 bases. The CDR3 spans 13 residues. The germline V gene encodes CDR1 SGHRS and CDR2 YFSETQ. The ends were cut back, 3 bases at V and 3 bases at J, with 10 bases in the middle. CDR3 sequence reads: CASSWGADYEQYF. The CDR3 nucleotides read TGCGCCAGCAGCTGGGGGGCAGACTACGAGCAGTACTTC.